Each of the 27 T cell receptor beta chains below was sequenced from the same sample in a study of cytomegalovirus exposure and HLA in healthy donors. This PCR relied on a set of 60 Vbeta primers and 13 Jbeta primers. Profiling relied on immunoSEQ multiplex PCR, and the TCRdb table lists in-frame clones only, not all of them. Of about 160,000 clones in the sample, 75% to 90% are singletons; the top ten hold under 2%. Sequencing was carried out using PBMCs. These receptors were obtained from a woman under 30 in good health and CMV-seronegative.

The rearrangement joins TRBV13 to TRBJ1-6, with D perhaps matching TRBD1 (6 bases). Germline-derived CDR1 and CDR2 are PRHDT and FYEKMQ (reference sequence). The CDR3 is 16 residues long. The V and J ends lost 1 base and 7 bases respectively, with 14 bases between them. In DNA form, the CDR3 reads TGTGCCAGCAGCTTAGCCACAGGGATTAGAAATTCACCCCTCCACTTT. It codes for CASSLATGIRNSPLHF.

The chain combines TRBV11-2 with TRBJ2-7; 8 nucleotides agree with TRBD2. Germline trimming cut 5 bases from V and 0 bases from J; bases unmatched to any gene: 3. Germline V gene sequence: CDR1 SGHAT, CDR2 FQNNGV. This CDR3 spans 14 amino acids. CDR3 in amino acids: CASSRGGDSYEQYF. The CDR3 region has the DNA TGTGCCAGCAGCCGGGGGGGAGACTCCTACGAGCAGTACTTC.

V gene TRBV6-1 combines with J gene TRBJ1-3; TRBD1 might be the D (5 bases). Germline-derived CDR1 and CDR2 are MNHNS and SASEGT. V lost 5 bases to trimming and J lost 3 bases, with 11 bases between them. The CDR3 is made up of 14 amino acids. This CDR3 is CASSQGSFGNTIYF. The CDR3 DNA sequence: TGTGCCAGCAGTCAGGGTTCTTTTGGAAACACCATATATTTT.

CDR3: CATQIAGGYNEQFF. The CDR3, as DNA: TGTGCCACCCAGATAGCGGGGGGCTACAATGAGCAGTTCTTC. This chain links TRBV27 with TRBJ2-1; the match to TRBD2 covers 10 bases. This CDR3 region has 14 residues. The ends lost 10 bases at V and 3 bases at J; junction bases unmatched: 6. CDR1 and CDR2 from the germline V gene are MNHEY and SMNVEV (reference sequence).

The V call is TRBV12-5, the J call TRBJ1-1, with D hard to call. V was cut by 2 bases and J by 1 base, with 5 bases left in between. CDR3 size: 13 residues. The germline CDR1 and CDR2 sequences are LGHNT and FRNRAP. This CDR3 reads CASGLRENTEAFF. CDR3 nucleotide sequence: TGTGCTAGTGGTTTGAGAGAGAACACTGAAGCTTTCTTT. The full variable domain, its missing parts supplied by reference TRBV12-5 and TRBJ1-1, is DARVTQTPRHKVTEMGQEVTMRCQPILGHNTVFWYRQTMMQGLELLAYFRNRAPLDDSGMPKDRFSAEMPDATLATLKIQPSEPRDSAVYFCASGLRENTEAFFGQGTRLTVV.

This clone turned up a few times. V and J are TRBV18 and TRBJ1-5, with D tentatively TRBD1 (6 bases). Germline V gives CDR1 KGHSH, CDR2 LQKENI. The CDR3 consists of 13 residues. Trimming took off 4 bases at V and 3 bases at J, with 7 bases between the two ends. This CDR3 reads CASSRQDNQPQHF. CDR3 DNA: TGTGCCAGCTCACGACAGGACAATCAGCCCCAGCATTTT.

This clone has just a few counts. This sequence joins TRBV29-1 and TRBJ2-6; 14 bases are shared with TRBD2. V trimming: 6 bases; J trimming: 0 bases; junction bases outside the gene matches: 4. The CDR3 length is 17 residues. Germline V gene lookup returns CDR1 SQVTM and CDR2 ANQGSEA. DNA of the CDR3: TGCAGCGTGGGGACTAGCGGGGGTACCTCTGGGGCCAACGTCCTGACTTTC. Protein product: CSVGTSGGTSGANVLTF.

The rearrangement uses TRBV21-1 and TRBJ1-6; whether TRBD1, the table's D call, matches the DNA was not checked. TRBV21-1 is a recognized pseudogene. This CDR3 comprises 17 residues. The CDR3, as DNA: TGTGCCAGCAGCAAAGGGAGGACAGGGTTTGGGAATTCACCCCTCCACTTT. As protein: CASSKGRTGFGNSPLHF.

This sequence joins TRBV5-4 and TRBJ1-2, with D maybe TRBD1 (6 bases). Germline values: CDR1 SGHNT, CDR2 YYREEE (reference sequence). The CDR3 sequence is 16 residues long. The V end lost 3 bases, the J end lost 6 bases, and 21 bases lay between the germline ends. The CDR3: CASSYPAPLQGNGYTF. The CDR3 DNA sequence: TGTGCCAGCAGCTACCCGGCCCCCTTACAGGGAAATGGCTACACCTTC.

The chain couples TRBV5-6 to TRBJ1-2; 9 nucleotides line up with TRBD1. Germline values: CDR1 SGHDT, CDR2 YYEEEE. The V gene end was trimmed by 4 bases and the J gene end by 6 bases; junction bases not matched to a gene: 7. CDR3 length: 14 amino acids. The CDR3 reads CASSKGQGLNGYTF. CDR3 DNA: TGTGCCAGCAGCAAGGGACAGGGATTAAATGGCTACACCTTC.

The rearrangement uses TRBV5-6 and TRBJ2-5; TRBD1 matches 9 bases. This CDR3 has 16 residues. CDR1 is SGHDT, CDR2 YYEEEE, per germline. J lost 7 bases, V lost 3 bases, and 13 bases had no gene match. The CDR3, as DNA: TGTGCCAGCAGCTGGAGGGGGACAGGGTTCCAGCGGACCCAGTACTTC. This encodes CASSWRGTGFQRTQYF.

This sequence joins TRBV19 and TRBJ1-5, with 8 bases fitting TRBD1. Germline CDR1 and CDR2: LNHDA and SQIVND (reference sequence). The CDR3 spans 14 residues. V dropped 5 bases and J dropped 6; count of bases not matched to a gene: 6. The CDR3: CASSGGQGGQPQHF. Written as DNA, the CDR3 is TGTGCCAGTAGTGGCGGACAGGGAGGTCAGCCCCAGCATTTT.

This CDR3 reads CASSPGQGWEQYF. CDR3 nucleotide sequence: TGTGCCAGCAGCCCGGGGCAGGGGTGGGAGCAGTACTTC. The chain employs TRBV7-8 and TRBJ2-7, with D maybe TRBD1 (6 bases). Per germline, CDR1 SGHVS and CDR2 FQNEAQ. Trimming took 5 bases from V and 7 from J, leaving 15 bases between them. The CDR3 loop spans 13 amino acids.

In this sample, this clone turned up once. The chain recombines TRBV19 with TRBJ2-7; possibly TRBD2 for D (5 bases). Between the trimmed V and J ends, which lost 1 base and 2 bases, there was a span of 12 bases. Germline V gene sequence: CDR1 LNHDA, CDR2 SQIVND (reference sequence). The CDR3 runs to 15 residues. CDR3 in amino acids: CASSIGGVNTYEQYF. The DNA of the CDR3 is TGTGCCAGTAGTATAGGGGGAGTAAATACCTACGAGCAGTACTTC.

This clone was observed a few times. The CDR3 region has the DNA TGTGCCAGCAGCTTGAATAGGGGACAGGCCACTGAAGCTTTCTTT. Amino acids: CASSLNRGQATEAFF. V gene TRBV5-4 combines with J gene TRBJ1-1, with TRBD1 matching over 8 bases. The CDR3 has 15 residues. J was trimmed by 4 bases and V by 1 base; bases with no gene match: 6. The germline CDR1 and CDR2 sequences are SGHNT and YYREEE (reference sequence).

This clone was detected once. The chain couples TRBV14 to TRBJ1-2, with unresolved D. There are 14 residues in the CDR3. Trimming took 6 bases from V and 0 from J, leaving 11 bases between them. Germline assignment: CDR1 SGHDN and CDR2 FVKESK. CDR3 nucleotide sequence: TGTGCCAGCAGTAAAAGCGGCTCTAACTATGGCTACACCTTC. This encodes CASSKSGSNYGYTF.

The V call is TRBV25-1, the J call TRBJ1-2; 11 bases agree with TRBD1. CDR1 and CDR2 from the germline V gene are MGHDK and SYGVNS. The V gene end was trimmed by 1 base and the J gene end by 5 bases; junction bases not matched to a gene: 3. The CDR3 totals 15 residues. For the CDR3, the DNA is TGTGCCAGCAGTGAATGGACAGGGGGCCGGTATGGCTACACCTTC. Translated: CASSEWTGGRYGYTF.

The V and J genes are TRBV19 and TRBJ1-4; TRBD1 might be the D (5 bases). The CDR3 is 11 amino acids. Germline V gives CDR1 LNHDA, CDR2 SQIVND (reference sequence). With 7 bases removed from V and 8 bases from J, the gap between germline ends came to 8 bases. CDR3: CASMTEEKLFF. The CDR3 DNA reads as TGTGCCAGTATGACAGAGGAAAAACTGTTTTTT.

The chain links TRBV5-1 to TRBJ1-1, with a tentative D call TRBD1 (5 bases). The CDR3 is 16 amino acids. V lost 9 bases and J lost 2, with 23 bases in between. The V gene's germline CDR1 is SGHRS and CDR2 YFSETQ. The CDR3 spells CATTVAAGPGNTEAFF. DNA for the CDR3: TGCGCCACCACCGTGGCGGCAGGGCCAGGCAACACTGAAGCTTTCTTT.

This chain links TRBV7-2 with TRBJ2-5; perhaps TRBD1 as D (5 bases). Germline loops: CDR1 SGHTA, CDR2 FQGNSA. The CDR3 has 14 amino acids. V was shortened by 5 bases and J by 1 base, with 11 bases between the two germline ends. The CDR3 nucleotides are TGTGCCAGCAGCGACGACAGCTTCCAAGAGACCCAGTACTTC. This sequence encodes CASSDDSFQETQYF.

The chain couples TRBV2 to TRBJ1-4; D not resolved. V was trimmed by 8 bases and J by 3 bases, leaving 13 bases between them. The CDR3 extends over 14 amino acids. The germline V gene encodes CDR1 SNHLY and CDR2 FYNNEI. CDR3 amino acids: CASRRAGANEKLFF. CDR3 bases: TGTGCCAGCCGGCGGGCGGGAGCTAATGAAAAACTGTTTTTT.

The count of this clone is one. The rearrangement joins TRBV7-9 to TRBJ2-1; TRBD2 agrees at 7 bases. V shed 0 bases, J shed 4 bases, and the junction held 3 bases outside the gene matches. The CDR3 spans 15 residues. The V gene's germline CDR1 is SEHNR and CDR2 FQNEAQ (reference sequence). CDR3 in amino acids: CASSLASSGYNEQFF. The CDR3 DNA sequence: TGTGCCAGCAGCTTAGCGAGTAGCGGGTACAATGAGCAGTTCTTC.

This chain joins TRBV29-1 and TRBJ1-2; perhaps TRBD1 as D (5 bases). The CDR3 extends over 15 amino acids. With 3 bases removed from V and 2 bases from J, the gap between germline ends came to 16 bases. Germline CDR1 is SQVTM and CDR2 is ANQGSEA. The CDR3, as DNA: TGCAGCGTTGAGGGTTCAGGGTTTGCCAACTATGGCTACACCTTC. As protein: CSVEGSGFANYGYTF. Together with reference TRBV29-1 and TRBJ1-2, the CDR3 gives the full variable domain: SAVISQKPSRDICQRGTSLTIQCQVDSQVTMMFWYRQQPGQSLTLIATANQGSEATYESGFVIDKFPISRPNLTFSTLTVSNMSPEDSSIYLCSVEGSGFANYGYTFGSGTRLTVV.

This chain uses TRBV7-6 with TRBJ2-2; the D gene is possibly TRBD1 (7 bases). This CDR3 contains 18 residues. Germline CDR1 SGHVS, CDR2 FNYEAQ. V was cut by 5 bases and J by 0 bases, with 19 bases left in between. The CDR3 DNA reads TGTGCCAGCAGCAAAGGGGCGGGACAGAGCACGAACACCGGGGAGCTGTTTTTT. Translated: CASSKGAGQSTNTGELFF.

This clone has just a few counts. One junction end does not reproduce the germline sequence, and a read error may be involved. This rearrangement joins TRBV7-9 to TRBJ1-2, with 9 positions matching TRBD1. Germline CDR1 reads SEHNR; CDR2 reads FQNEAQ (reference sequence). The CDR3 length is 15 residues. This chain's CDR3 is CSSSSTPGQGWGYTF. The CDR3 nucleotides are TGTTCCAGCAGCTCCACCCCGGGACAGGGTTGGGGCTACACCTTC.

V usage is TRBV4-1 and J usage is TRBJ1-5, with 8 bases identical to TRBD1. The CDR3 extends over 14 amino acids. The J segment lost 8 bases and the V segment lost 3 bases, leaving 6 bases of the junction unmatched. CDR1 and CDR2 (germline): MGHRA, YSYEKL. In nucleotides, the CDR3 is TGCGCCAGCAGCCAGGACAGGGTAGGGGAGCCCCAGCATTTT. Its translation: CASSQDRVGEPQHF.

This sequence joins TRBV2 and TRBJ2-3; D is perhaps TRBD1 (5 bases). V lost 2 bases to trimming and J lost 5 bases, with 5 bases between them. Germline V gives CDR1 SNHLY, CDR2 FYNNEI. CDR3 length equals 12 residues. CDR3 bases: TGTGCCAGCAGTGAACAGGGAGATACGCAGTATTTT. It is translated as CASSEQGDTQYF.